Only a few counts were recorded for the clone carrying this T cell receptor beta chain. Its antigen is unknown. Losses at the gene ends were 6 bases for V and 10 bases for J; bases not matched to a gene: 7. Germline-derived CDR1 and CDR2 are DFQATT and SNEGSKA (reference sequence). The CDR3 is 14 residues long. Researchers used the Oncomine TCR Beta short-read assay to sequence DNA from cultured CD4+ T cells. After culture, CD4+ T cells served as the source for genomic DNA extraction. TCRdb passed the PCR reads through MiXCR, listing each CDR3 protein once. The table includes about 3,500 distinct CDR3 sequences, around 32% detected once. This sample's treatment: roughly 11-day PBMC culture with coronavirus spike peptide pools or control peptides (ViraFEST assay). Researchers reported culturing approximately 2 million PBMCs per well with approximately 9.6 IU/ml IL-2 and 8 to 10 ug/ml peptide pools. The record originates from a study of vaccination and CD4 T cells after COVID-19.

The V call is TRBV20-1, the J call TRBJ1-6, with TRBD1 identical over 12 bases. The sequence was obtained from a human donor who had recovered from COVID-19. The sample consisted of CD4+ T cells from blood, cultured in vitro. Here the CDR3 DNA reads TGCAGTGCGGATCCGGGACAGGGGGCATCACCCCTCCACTTT. Amino acid sequence: CSADPGQGASPLHF.